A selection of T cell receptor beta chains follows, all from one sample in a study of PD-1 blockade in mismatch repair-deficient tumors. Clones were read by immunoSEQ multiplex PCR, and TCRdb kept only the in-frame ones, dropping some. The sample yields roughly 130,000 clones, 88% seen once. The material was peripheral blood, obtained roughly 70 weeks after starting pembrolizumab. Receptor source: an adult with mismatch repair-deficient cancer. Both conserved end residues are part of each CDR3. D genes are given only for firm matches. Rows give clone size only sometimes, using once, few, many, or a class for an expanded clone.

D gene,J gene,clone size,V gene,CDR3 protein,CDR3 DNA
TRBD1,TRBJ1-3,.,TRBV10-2,CASSERQGSSGNTIYF,TGCGCCAGCAGTGAGCGACAGGGATCTTCTGGAAACACCATATATTTT
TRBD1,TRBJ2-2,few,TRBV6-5,CASSSTGVNGELFF,TGTGCCAGCAGCTCAACAGGGGTGAACGGGGAGCTGTTTTTT
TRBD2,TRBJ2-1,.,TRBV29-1,CSVELFDRGGRTSGGGSTNEQFF,TGCAGCGTTGAGCTGTTCGACAGGGGAGGCCGGACTAGCGGCGGGGGATCTACAAATGAGCAGTTCTTC
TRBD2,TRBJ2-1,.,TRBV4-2,CASSQGGRVNEQFF,TGTGCCAGCAGCCAGGGGGGGAGGGTGAATGAGCAGTTCTTC
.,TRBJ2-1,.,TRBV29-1,CSVEIPPAYNEQFF,TGCAGCGTTGAAATCCCCCCGGCGTACAATGAGCAGTTCTTC
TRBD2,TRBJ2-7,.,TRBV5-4,CASSPPEGGMYEQYF,TGTGCCAGCAGCCCCCCCGAGGGAGGGATGTACGAGCAGTACTTC
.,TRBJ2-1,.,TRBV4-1,CASSSSQGIGGGEQFF,TGCGCCAGCAGCTCAAGTCAAGGGATTGGAGGAGGTGAGCAGTTCTTC
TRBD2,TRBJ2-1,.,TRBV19,CASSPGTSVYNEQFF,TGTGCCAGTAGTCCCGGGACTAGCGTATACAATGAGCAGTTCTTC
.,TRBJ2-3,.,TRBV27,CASSLSLTSTDTQYF,TGTGCCAGCAGTTTATCCCTTACTAGCACAGATACGCAGTATTTT
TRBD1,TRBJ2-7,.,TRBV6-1,CASREETGGREQYF,TGTGCCAGCAGGGAAGAAACAGGGGGCCGGGAGCAGTACTTC
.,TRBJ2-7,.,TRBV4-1,CASSPYRETYEQYF,TGCGCCAGCAGCCCCTACAGGGAAACCTACGAGCAGTACTTC
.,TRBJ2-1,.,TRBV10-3,CAISEGEAPYNEQFF,TGTGCCATCAGTGAAGGGGAGGCCCCCTACAATGAGCAGTTCTTC
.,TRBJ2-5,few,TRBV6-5,CASSYSPGFLETQYF,TGTGCCAGCAGTTACTCTCCAGGGTTCCTGGAGACCCAGTACTTC
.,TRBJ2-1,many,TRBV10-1,CASSLGPFHGQFF,TGCGCCAGCAGCTTGGGCCCATTTCATGGGCAGTTCTTC
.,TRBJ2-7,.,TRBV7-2,CASSLGTTQWDEQYF,TGTGCCAGCAGCTTAGGGACTACTCAATGGGACGAGCAGTACTTC
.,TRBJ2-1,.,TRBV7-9,CASSARSGDEQFF,TGTGCCAGCAGCGCCCGATCAGGGGATGAGCAGTTCTTC
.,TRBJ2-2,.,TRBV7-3,CASSSRLGNTGELFF,TGTGCCAGCAGCTCGCGACTAGGGAACACCGGGGAGCTGTTTTTT
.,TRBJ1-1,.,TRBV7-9,CASSLATGGGAEAFF,TGTGCCAGCAGCTTAGCGACAGGTGGAGGTGCTGAAGCTTTCTTT